This TCR beta chain was sequenced for a study of blood T cell repertoires in COVID-19. Turning to the study itself: Both acute and convalescent COVID-19 samples were obtained from the United States, Italy and Spain. Nucleic acid was either cDNA or gDNA, and it came from T cells, B-cell-depleted T cells, or PBMCs.

Per the original methods: Amplification from reference gene primers served as the basis for estimated nucleated cell counts. This table comes from immunoSEQ multiplex PCR, and its TCRdb copy is limited to in-frame clones, with some not included. Clonal size and the V and J genes are those of that table, whereas D and trimming came from the DNA. This sample has roughly 20,000 clones, with 80% to 90% found just once. CDR3 size: 16 residues. Germline CDR1 is KGHDR and CDR2 is SFDVKD. Trimming took 5 bases from V and 2 from J; bases not matched to a gene: 7. This chain connects TRBV24-1 to TRBJ2-1; 8 nucleotides line up with TRBD2. Sequencing was carried out using peripheral blood. The receptor was isolated from a human donor in a cohort sampled during active COVID-19. The donor label of this sample is uncertain. CDR3 in amino acids: CATSVGLAGTYNEQFF. In DNA form, the CDR3 reads TGTGCCACCAGTGTAGGACTAGCCGGGACCTACAATGAGCAGTTCTTC.